This TCR beta chain was identified during a study of Ad26.COV2.S vaccination and SARS-CoV-2 variants. Study-level information: Donor had been placed in the Ad26.COV2.S arm of the COV1001 trial. The authors gave Ad26.COV2.S intramuscularly, either once or twice 56 days apart.

Treatment described: about 20 received Ad26.COV2.S at low or high dose, single or two shots; several received placebo; per-sample allocation not given. The samples date from day 63 after the first vaccine or placebo injection. On this clone: The antigen is not known.

General study results and limits: Overall T cell responses may have been underestimated by the analyses of TCR breadth and depth. Non-spike TCR breadth did not differ much between vaccine and placebo recipients.

Measured with immunoSEQ multiplex PCR; TCRdb has only the in-frame clones, and not every one. The profile covers roughly 510,000 clones, with around nine tenths appearing a single time and 9.5% to 15% taken by the ten largest. This TCR was sampled from a person between 18 and 65 years old who received the Ad26.COV2.S COVID-19 vaccine or a placebo. The source material was peripheral blood, sampled in a trial of Ad26.COV2.S vaccine versus placebo.

Here the CDR3 DNA reads TGTGCCAGCAGCTTAGGGCGCGCAGGGGCGTCGACAGATACGCAGTATTTT. Translating it yields CASSLGRAGASTDTQYF. The V and J genes are TRBV7-9 and TRBJ2-3, with D tentatively TRBD1 (6 bases). Trimming cost V 1 base and J 3 bases, with 17 bases left between them. CDR1 SEHNR and CDR2 FQNEAQ come from the germline V gene (reference sequence). This CDR3 spans 17 amino acids. Full variable domain (remainder filled in from reference TRBV7-9 and TRBJ2-3): DTGVSQNPRHKITKRGQNVTFRCDPISEHNRLYWYRQTLGQGPEFLTYFQNEAQLEKSRLLSDRFSAERPKGSFSTLEIQRTEQGDSAMYLCASSLGRAGASTDTQYFGPGTRLTVL.